A single TCR beta chain is shown here with its context. The table lists this clonotype with many counts. No cognate antigen has been identified for it. Nothing much larger sits one base from this clone, and base qualities are not available. The source of the sample is a study of neurological immune-mediated disorders (dated by TCRdb to about 2019). For the study in its entirety: Using UMI-based sequencing, the study compared peripheral blood TCR-beta repertoires from patients with HTLV-I-associated myelopathy (HAM/TSP), patients with multiple sclerosis, and healthy controls. The approximately 100 TCR-beta libraries included longitudinal samples, technical triplicates and paired sorted CD4+ and CD8+ T-cell subsets alongside PBMC samples. The cohort included around 70 subjects: about 15 with HAM/TSP, about 34 with multiple sclerosis, and around 20 healthy controls. Broad study findings and their caveats: No identical CDR3 amino acid sequences were shared among expanded clones across subjects, suggesting private TCR-beta repertoires in all groups. TCR clonal expansion was highest in HAM/TSP patients and lowest in MS patients, with MS patients falling below even healthy controls.

The healthy controls were volunteers from a blood bank in Maryland, USA. For unsorted PBMC libraries, 2 million PBMCs were used after storage in RNAlater at -80 degrees C until RNA extraction. PBMCs were separated from peripheral blood using Ficoll-Hypaque density gradient centrifugation and then cryopreserved in liquid nitrogen. To synthesize cDNA, template-switch 5'RACE was performed with a primer carrying a 10-nucleotide random unique molecular identifier so that each TCR transcript was tagged. Every sequencing run covered 15-18 subjects and yielded more than 160 million TCR-beta sequences. The RNeasy kit was used for extraction of total RNA. The KAPA Real-time Library Amplification kit was used to amplify TCR-beta VDJ regions with primers targeting the TCR constant region and the 5'RACE anchor. Sample indexes and Illumina adaptors were added in a first PCR, and a second PCR then increased library yield. After Ampure bead purification, the TCR product of roughly 650 bp was size-selected on a 2% E-gel SizeSelection system. Before pooling, library quality was checked on a Bioanalyzer, concentration was measured with Qubit, and libraries were quantified with the Kapa Library Quantification kit. Libraries were sequenced paired-end 2 x 150 bp on an Illumina HiSeq 2500. To increase sequence diversity, about 25-31% phiX was spiked into each library pool. Turning to the authors' computational methods: Quality-filtered reads were processed with the UMI-based MiGEC pipeline, which removed over 75% of raw TCR sequences during error correction. IMGT germline references were used for aligning VDJ genes, and each clonotype was defined as a unique CDR3 amino acid sequence together with its V-J genes. Clonal expansion, Shannon diversity and CDR3 relatedness were evaluated with VDJtools (CalcPairwiseDistances, ClusterSamples), while phylogenetic trees were built in CLCbio workbench. Expanded clones were defined as having at least 8 unique UMIs, based on coefficient-of-variation modelling across technical triplicates. In TCRdb, the public reads were trimmed at Q25 with fastp and aligned with MiXCR, with productive beta chains retained. A single entry per CDR3 protein holds the most common genes and DNA from its merged rows. TCRdb's processing, not the study's, gives the V and J calls here. In this sample the table shows about 41,000 distinct CDR3 sequences, over 9.5% of which occur a single time. Over 1% of the sample is taken by the ten largest.

The junction shows trimming of 2 bases on V and 7 bases on J, plus 14 bases between the germline ends. Looking up the germline V gene yields CDR1 SGHDN and CDR2 FVKESK. The CDR3, cysteine through phenylalanine, is 15 amino acids long. The only DNA kept is the CDR3, 45 bases in frame from the first base. Sequencing used PBMCs. The rearranged segments are TRBV14 and TRBJ1-4, with no D gene named confidently. The source is a female donor in good health. The nucleotide sequence is given as TGTGCCAGCAGCCAATTCCGGGCTATCGGTGAAAAACTGTTTTTT. Its amino acids are CASSQFRAIGEKLFF.